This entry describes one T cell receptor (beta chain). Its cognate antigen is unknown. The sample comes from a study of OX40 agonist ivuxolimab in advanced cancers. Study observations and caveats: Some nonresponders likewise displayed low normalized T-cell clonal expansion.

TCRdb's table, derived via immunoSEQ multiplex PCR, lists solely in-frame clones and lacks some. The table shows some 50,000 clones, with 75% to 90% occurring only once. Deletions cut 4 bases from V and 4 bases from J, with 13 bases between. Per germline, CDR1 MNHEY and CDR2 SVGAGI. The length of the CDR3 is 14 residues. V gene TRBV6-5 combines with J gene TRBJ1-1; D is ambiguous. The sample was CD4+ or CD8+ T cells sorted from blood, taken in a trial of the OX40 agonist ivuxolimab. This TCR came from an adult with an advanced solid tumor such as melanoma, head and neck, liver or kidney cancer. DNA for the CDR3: TGTGCCAGCAGTTCCGGGTCCCGCCCCACTGAAGCTTTCTTT. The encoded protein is CASSSGSRPTEAFF.